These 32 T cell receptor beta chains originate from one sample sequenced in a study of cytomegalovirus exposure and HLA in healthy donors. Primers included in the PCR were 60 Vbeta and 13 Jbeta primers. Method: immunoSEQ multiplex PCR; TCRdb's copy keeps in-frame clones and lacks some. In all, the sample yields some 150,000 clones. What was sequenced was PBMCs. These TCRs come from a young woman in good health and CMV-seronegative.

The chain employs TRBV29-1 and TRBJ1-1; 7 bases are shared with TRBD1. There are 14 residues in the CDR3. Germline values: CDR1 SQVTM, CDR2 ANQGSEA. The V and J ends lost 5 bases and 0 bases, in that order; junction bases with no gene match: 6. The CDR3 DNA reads TGCAGCGTTAAAAGGGACAGAATGAACACTGAAGCTTTCTTT. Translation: CSVKRDRMNTEAFF.

The CDR3 is CASSSTQGGGGYTF. The CDR3 DNA follows: TGTGCCAGCAGCTCCACCCAGGGGGGCGGGGGCTACACCTTC. The chain joins TRBV7-6 to TRBJ1-2, with 7 bases matching TRBD1. Per the germline V gene, CDR1 is SGHVS and CDR2 is FNYEAQ. The CDR3 length is 14 residues. Unmatched junction bases numbered 10, after V lost 4 bases and J lost 8 bases. Complete variable domain (other parts from reference TRBV7-6 and TRBJ1-2): GAGVSQSPRYKVTKRGQDVALRCDPISGHVSLYWYRQALGQGPEFLTYFNYEAQQDKSGLPNDRFSAERPEGSISTLTIQRTEQRDSAMYRCASSSTQGGGGYTFGSGTRLTVV.

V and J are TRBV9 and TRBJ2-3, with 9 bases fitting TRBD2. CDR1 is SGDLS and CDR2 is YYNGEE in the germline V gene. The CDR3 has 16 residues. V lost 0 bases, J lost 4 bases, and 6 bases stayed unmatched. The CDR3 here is CASSVGLAGAPDTQYF. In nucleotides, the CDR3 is TGTGCCAGCAGCGTAGGTTTAGCGGGAGCCCCAGATACGCAGTATTTT.

This CDR3 reads CASRSLGGELFF. The CDR3 coding sequence is TGTGCCAGTAGAAGCCTTGGCGGGGAGCTGTTTTTT. The V call is TRBV19, the J call TRBJ2-2; D not certain. Per the germline V gene, CDR1 is LNHDA and CDR2 is SQIVND (reference sequence). V was clipped by 6 bases and J by 7 bases, with 9 bases between them. This CDR3 comprises 12 residues. Variable domain in full (rest from reference TRBV19 and TRBJ2-2): DGGITQSPKYLFRKEGQNVTLSCEQNLNHDAMYWYRQDPGQGLRLIYYSQIVNDFQKGDIAEGYSVSREKKESFPLTVTSAQKNPTAFYLCASRSLGGELFFGEGSRLTVL.

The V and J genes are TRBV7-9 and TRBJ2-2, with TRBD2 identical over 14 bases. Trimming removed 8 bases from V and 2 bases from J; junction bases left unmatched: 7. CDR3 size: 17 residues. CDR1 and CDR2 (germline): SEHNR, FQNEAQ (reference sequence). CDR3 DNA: TGTGCCAGCGCCAAGACTAGCGGGAGGGTAAACACCGGGGAGCTGTTTTTT. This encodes CASAKTSGRVNTGELFF.

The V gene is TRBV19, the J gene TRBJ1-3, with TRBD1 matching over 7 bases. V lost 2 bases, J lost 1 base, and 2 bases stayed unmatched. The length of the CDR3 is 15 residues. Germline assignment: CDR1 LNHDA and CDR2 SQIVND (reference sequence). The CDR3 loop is CASSILTGSGNTIYF. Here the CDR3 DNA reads TGTGCCAGTAGTATACTGACAGGGTCTGGAAACACCATATATTTT.

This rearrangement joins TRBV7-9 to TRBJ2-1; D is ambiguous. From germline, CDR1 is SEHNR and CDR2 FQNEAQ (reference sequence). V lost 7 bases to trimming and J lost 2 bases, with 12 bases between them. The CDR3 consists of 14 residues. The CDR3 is CASTPPETYNEQFF. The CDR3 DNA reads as TGTGCCAGCACCCCCCCGGAGACCTACAATGAGCAGTTCTTC.

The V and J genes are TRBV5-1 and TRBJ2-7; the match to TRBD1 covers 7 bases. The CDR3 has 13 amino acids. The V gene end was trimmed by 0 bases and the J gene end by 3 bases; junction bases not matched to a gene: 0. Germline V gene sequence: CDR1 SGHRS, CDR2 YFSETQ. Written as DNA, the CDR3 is TGCGCCAGCAGCTTGGACAGGGGCTACGAGCAGTACGTC. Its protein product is CASSLDRGYEQYV.

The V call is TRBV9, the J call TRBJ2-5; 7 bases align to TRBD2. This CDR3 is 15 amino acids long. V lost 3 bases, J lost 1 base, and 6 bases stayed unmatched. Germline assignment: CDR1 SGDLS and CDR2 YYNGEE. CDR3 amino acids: CASSAVTSPQETQYF. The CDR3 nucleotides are TGTGCCAGCAGCGCCGTGACTAGCCCCCAAGAGACCCAGTACTTC.

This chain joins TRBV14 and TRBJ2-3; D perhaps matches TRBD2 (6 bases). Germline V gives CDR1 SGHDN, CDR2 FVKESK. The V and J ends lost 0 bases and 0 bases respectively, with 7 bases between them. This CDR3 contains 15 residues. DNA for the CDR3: TGTGCCAGCAGCCAAGACGGGACTAGCACAGATACGCAGTATTTT. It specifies CASSQDGTSTDTQYF. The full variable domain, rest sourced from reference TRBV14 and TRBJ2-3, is EAGVTQFPSHSVIEKGQTVTLRCDPISGHDNLYWYRRVMGKEIKFLLHFVKESKQDESGMPNNRFLAERTGGTYSTLKVQPAELEDSGVYFCASSQDGTSTDTQYFGPGTRLTVL.

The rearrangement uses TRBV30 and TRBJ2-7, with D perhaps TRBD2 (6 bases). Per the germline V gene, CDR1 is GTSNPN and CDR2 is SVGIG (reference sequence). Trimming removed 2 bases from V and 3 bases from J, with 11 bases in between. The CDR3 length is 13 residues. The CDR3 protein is CAWSSSARYEQYF. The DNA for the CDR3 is TGTGCCTGGAGTTCTAGCGCCCGCTACGAGCAGTACTTC.

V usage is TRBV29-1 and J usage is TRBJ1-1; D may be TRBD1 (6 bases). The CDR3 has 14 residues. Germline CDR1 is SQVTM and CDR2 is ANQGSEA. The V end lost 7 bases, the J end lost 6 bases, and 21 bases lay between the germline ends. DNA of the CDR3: TGCAGCGCAGATCAGGGGTTTGGGATCGCTGAAGCTTTCTTT. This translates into CSADQGFGIAEAFF.

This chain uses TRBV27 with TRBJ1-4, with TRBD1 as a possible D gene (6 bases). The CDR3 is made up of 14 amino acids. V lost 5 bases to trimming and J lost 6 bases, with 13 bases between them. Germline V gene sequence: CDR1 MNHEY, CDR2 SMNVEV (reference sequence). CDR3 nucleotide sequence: TGTGCCAGCAGTGTTGGGAGGGGGGATGAAAAACTGTTTTTT. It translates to CASSVGRGDEKLFF.

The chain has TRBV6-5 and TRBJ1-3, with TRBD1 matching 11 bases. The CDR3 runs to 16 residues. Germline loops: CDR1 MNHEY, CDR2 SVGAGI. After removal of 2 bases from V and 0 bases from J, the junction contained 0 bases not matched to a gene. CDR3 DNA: TGTGCCAGCAGTTACGGACAGGGGGCCTCTGGAAACACCATATATTTT. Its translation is CASSYGQGASGNTIYF.

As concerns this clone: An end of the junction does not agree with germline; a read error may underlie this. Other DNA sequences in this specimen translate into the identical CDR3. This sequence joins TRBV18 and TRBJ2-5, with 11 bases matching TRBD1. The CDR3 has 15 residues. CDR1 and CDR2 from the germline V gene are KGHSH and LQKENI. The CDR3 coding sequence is TGTGCCAGTTCACGCCGGGACAGGGGGCAAGAGACCCAGTACTTC. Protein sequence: CASSRRDRGQETQYF.

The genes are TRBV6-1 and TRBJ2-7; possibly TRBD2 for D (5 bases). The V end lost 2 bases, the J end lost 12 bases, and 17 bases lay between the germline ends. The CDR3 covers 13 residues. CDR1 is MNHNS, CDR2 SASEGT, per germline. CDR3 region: CASSEMEQAVRYF. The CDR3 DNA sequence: TGTGCCAGCAGTGAAATGGAACAAGCGGTGCGGTACTTC.

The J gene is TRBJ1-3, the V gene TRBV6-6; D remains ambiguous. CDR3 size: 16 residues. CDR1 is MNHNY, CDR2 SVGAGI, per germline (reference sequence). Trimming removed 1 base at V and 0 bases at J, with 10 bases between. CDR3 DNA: TGTGCCAGCAGTTACTTAACTCCTTACTCTGGAAACACCATATATTTT. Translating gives CASSYLTPYSGNTIYF.

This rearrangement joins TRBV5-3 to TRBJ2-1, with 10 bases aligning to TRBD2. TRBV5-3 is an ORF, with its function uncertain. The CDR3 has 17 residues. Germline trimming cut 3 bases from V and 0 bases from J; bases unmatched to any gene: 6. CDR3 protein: CARSWTSGDSSYNEQFF. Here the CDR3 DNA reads TGTGCCAGAAGCTGGACTAGCGGAGATAGCTCCTACAATGAGCAGTTCTTC.

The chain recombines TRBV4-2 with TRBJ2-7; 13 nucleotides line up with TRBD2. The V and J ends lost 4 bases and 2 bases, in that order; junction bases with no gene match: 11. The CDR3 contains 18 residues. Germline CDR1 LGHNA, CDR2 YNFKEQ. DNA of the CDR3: TGTGCCAGCAGCCCGGGACTGGGGACTAGCGGGATCACCTACGAGCAGTACTTC. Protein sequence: CASSPGLGTSGITYEQYF.

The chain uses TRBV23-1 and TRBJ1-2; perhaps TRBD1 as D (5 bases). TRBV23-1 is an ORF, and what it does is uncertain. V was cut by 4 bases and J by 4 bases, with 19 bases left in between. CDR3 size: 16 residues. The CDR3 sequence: CASSPTNQGWCYGYTF. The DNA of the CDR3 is TGCGCCAGCAGTCCTACTAATCAGGGATGGTGCTATGGCTACACCTTC.

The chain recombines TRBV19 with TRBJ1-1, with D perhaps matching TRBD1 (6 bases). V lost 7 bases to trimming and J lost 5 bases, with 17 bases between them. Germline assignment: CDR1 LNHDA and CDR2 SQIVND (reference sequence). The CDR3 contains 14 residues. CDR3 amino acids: CASNPGRGGTEAFF. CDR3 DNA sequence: TGTGCCAGTAACCCGGGAAGGGGGGGGACTGAAGCTTTCTTT. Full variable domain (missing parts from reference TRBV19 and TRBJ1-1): DGGITQSPKYLFRKEGQNVTLSCEQNLNHDAMYWYRQDPGQGLRLIYYSQIVNDFQKGDIAEGYSVSREKKESFPLTVTSAQKNPTAFYLCASNPGRGGTEAFFGQGTRLTVV.

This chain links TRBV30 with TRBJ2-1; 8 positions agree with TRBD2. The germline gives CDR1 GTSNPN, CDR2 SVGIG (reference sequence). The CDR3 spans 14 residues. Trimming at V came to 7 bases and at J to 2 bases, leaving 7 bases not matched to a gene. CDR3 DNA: TGTGCCTTGCTAAGCGGGAGCACCTACAATGAGCAGTTCTTC. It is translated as CALLSGSTYNEQFF.

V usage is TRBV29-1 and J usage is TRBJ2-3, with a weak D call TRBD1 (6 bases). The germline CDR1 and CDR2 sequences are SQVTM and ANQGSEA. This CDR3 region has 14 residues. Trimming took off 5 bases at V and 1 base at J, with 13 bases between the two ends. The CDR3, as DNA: TGCAGCGTTACCCACAGGGTGGGCACAGATACGCAGTATTTT. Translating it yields CSVTHRVGTDTQYF.

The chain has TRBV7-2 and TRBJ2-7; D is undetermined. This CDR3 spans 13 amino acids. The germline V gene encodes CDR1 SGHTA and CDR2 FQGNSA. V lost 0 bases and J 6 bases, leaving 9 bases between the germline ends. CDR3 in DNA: TGTGCCAGCAGCTTAGCTACATCCAGCGAGCAGTACTTC. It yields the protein CASSLATSSEQYF.

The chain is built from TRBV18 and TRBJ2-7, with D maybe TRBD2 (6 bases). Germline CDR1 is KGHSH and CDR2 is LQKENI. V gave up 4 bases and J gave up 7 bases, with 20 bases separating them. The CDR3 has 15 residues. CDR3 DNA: TGTGCCAGCTCACAGTCCGGGGGACGGGTGGGGGAGCAGTACGTC. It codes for CASSQSGGRVGEQYV.

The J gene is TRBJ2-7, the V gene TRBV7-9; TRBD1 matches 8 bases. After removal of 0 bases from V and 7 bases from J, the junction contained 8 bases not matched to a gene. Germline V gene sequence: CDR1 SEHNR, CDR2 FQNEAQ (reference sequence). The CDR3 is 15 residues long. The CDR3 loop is CASSLAPTGALEQYF. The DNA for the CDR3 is TGTGCCAGCAGCTTAGCCCCGACAGGGGCCTTGGAGCAGTACTTC.

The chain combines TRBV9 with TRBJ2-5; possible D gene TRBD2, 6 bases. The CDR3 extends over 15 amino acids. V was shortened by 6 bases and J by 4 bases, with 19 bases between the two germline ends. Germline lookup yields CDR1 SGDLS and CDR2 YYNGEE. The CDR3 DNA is TGTGCCAGCAACTCCCTTGGAGGGCTAAGAGAGACCCAGTACTTC. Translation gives CASNSLGGLRETQYF.

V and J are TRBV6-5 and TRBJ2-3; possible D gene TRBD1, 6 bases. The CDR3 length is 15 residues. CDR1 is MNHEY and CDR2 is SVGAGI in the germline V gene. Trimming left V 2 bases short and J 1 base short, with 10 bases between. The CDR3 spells CASSYRAGGTDTQYF. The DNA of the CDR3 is TGTGCCAGCAGTTACAGGGCAGGGGGCACAGATACGCAGTATTTT.

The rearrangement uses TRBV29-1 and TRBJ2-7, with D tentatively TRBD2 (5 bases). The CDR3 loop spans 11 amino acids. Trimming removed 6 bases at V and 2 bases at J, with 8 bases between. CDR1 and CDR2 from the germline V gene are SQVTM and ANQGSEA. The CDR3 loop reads CSVAEPYEQYF. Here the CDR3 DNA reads TGCAGCGTAGCGGAACCCTACGAGCAGTACTTC.

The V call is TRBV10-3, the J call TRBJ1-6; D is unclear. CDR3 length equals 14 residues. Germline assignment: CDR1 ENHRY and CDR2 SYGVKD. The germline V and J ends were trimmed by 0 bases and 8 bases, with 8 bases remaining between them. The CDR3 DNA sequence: TGTGCCATCAGTGAGTCGAGGCACGATTCACCCCTCCACTTT. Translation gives CAISESRHDSPLHF.

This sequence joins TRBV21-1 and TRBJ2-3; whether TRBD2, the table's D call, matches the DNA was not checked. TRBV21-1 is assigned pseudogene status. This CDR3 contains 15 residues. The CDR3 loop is CASSGRGKHTDTQYF. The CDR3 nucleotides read TGTGCCAGCAGCGGTCGGGGGAAGCACACAGATACGCAGTATTTT.

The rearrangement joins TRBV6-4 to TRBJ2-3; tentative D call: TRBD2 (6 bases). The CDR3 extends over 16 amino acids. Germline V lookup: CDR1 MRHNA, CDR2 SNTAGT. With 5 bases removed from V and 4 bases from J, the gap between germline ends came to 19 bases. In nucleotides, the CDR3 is TGTGCCAGCAGTTCTTCCTCCGGGACTTCCTCAGATACGCAGTATTTT. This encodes CASSSSSGTSSDTQYF.